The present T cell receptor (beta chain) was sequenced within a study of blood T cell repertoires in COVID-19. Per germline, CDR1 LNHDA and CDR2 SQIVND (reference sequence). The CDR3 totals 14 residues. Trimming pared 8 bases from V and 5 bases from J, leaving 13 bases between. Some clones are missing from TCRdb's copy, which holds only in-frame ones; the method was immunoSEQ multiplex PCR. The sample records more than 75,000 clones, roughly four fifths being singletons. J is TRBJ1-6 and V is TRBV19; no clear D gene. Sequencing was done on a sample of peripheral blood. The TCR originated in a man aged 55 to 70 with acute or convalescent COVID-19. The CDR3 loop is CASGVLLNNSPLHF. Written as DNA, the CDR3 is TGTGCCAGTGGAGTTCTCCTTAATAATTCACCCCTCCACTTT. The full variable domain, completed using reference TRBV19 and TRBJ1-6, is DGGITQSPKYLFRKEGQNVTLSCEQNLNHDAMYWYRQDPGQGLRLIYYSQIVNDFQKGDIAEGYSVSREKKESFPLTVTSAQKNPTAFYLCASGVLLNNSPLHFGNGTRLTVT.